This T cell receptor (beta chain) was captured by sequencing in a study of blood T cell repertoires in COVID-19. The CDR3 covers 18 residues. Deletions cut 2 bases from V and 2 bases from J, with 20 bases between. Germline V gene lookup returns CDR1 SGHDT and CDR2 YYEEEE. Per the study methods: Quantification of nucleated cells was approximated via reference gene primer amplification. The protocol was immunoSEQ multiplex PCR, while the TCRdb copy is restricted to in-frame clones and leaves out a portion. V and J calls plus clone size are reproduced from that table; the DNA served to infer D and trimming. The sample holds roughly 150,000 clones, around 82% seen once.

The clonotype comes from a woman in her 70s who had recovered from COVID-19. Sequenced material: peripheral blood. This chain joins TRBV5-6 and TRBJ1-5; D uncertain. The CDR3, as DNA: TGTGCCAGCAGCTTAAGGATCCACTCCTCCGGAGGCAATCAGCCCCAGCATTTT. Amino acid sequence: CASSLRIHSSGGNQPQHF.